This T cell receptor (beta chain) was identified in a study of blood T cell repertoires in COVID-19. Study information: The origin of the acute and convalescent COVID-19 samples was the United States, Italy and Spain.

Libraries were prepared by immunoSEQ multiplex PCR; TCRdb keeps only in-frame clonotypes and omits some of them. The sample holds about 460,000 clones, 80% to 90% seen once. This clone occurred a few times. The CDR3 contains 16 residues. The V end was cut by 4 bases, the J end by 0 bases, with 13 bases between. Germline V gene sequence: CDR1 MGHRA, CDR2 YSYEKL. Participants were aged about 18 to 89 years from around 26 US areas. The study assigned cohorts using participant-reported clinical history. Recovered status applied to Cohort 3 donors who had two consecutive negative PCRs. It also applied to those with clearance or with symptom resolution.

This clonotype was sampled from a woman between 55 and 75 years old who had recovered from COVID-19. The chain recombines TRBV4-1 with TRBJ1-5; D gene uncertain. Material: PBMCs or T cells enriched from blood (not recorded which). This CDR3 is CASSPYTAYSNQPQHF. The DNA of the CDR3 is TGCGCCAGCAGCCCTTACACCGCTTATAGCAATCAGCCCCAGCATTTT.